The 28 T cell receptor beta chains below were found in one sample sequenced in a study of identifying expanded T cells in peripheral blood. Only in-frame clones appear in the TCRdb table, and some are missing; sequencing was by immunoSEQ multiplex PCR. The sample holds 90,000 to 100,000 clones, 85% to 90% seen once. Sample: blood. The receptors were sampled from a person aged 18 to 70 in good health.

The chain combines TRBV2 with TRBJ1-3; 7 bases align to TRBD1. V shed 7 bases, J shed 4 bases, and the junction held 4 bases outside the gene matches. CDR3 length: 13 residues. Germline values: CDR1 SNHLY, CDR2 FYNNEI. CDR3 sequence reads: CASKGASGNTIYF. Here the CDR3 DNA reads TGTGCCAGCAAGGGGGCATCAGGAAACACCATATATTTT.

The J gene is TRBJ2-5, the V gene TRBV27; TRBD1 aligns across 7 bases. Germline CDR1 MNHEY, CDR2 SMNVEV (reference sequence). J gave up 2 bases and V 2 bases, and 5 bases lay outside the gene matches. This CDR3 is 15 amino acids long. The CDR3 sequence: CASSLTGARQETQYF. CDR3 coding DNA: TGTGCCAGCAGTTTAACAGGGGCAAGGCAAGAGACCCAGTACTTC.

The genes are TRBV4-2 and TRBJ2-1, with a weak D call TRBD2 (5 bases). V was pared by 5 bases and J by 7 bases, with 9 bases between. The germline CDR1 and CDR2 sequences are LGHNA and YNFKEQ. The CDR3 contains 12 residues. Here the CDR3 reads CASSISGNEQFF. The CDR3 DNA reads TGTGCCAGCAGCATAAGCGGAAATGAGCAGTTCTTC.

The chain recombines TRBV5-4 with TRBJ2-3; a possible D gene is TRBD2 (7 bases). From germline, CDR1 is SGHNT and CDR2 YYREEE (reference sequence). The CDR3 covers 16 residues. The V end lost 6 bases, the J end lost 0 bases, and 17 bases lay between the germline ends. The CDR3 DNA is TGTGCCAGCACCACGTGGGGGGGGCTCAGCACAGATACGCAGTATTTT. As protein: CASTTWGGLSTDTQYF. Full variable domain (rest looked up from reference TRBV5-4 and TRBJ2-3): ETGVTQSPTHLIKTRGQQVTLRCSSQSGHNTVSWYQQALGQGPQFIFQYYREEENGRGNFPPRFSGLQFPNYSSELNVNALELDDSALYLCASTTWGGLSTDTQYFGPGTRLTVL.

The J gene is TRBJ1-1, the V gene TRBV4-1, with D possibly being TRBD1 (5 bases). V gave up 8 bases and J gave up 1 base, with 17 bases separating them. The CDR3 is 15 residues long. Germline CDR1 MGHRA, CDR2 YSYEKL. This chain's CDR3 is CASADGRRGNTEAFF. In nucleotides, the CDR3 is TGCGCCAGCGCCGATGGAAGGAGGGGGAACACTGAAGCTTTCTTT.

This clone was recorded only once. This chain connects TRBV7-2 to TRBJ2-7, with D unclear. Trimming removed 1 base from V and 4 bases from J, with 14 bases in between. This CDR3 contains 15 residues. Germline V lookup: CDR1 SGHTA, CDR2 FQGNSA. CDR3 nucleotides: TGTGCCAGCAGCTTAGAGTTGGGCAGGTCGTACGAGCAGTACTTC. The encoded protein is CASSLELGRSYEQYF.

The rearrangement uses TRBV2 and TRBJ1-5, with D perhaps TRBD1 (5 bases). Germline V gene lookup returns CDR1 SNHLY and CDR2 FYNNEI. The CDR3 is 13 amino acids. V was cut by 8 bases and J by 5 bases, with 13 bases left in between. The DNA of the CDR3 is TGTGCCAGCCAACGGGGGTTAGATCAGCCCCAGCATTTT. As protein: CASQRGLDQPQHF.

The J gene is TRBJ2-7, the V gene TRBV28; tentative D call: TRBD2 (5 bases). CDR3 length: 14 amino acids. Trimming removed 5 bases at V and 2 bases at J, with 13 bases between. CDR1 is MDHEN and CDR2 is SYDVKM in the germline V gene. The CDR3 here is CASSLAGPTYEQYF. CDR3 sequence (DNA): TGTGCCAGCAGTCTGGCGGGTCCTACCTACGAGCAGTACTTC. Full variable domain (remainder filled in from reference TRBV28 and TRBJ2-7): DVKVTQSSRYLVKRTGEKVFLECVQDMDHENMFWYRQDPGLGLRLIYFSYDVKMKEKGDIPEGYSVSREKKERFSLILESASTNQTSMYLCASSLAGPTYEQYFGPGTRLTVT.

V is TRBV21-1 and J is TRBJ1-2. TRBV21-1 is a known pseudogene. The length of the CDR3 is 14 residues. This CDR3 reads CASSGIGVGYGYTF. The CDR3 bases are TGTGCCAGCAGCGGGATAGGAGTGGGCTATGGCTACACCTTC.

The rearrangement joins TRBV30 to TRBJ1-5; D ambiguous. The length of the CDR3 is 12 residues. Germline CDR1 GTSNPN, CDR2 SVGIG (reference sequence). V shed 5 bases and J shed 2 bases, with 7 bases lying between them. In nucleotides, the CDR3 is TGTGCCTGGGACGTTGGCAATCAGCCCCAGCATTTT. Protein sequence: CAWDVGNQPQHF.

The chain employs TRBV28 and TRBJ1-4, with 7 nucleotides matching TRBD1. The CDR3 covers 14 residues. Germline values: CDR1 MDHEN, CDR2 SYDVKM. J was trimmed by 8 bases and V by 5 bases; bases with no gene match: 8. CDR3 in DNA: TGTGCCAGCAGTGAGTACAGGGGCGGCGAAAAACTGTTTTTT. Its translation is CASSEYRGGEKLFF.

This clone showed up just a few times. The chain combines TRBV19 with TRBJ1-5; perhaps TRBD1 as D (6 bases). Germline CDR1 is LNHDA and CDR2 is SQIVND (reference sequence). The CDR3 length is 17 residues. Trimming took off 5 bases at V and 0 bases at J, with 17 bases between the two ends. Here the CDR3 DNA reads TGTGCCAGTAGTGGGAGGACAGTTTCCTATAGCAATCAGCCCCAGCATTTT. Translating gives CASSGRTVSYSNQPQHF.

This rearrangement joins TRBV9 to TRBJ2-1; a weak D match, TRBD2 (5 bases). The CDR3 is 16 amino acids. Germline assignment: CDR1 SGDLS and CDR2 YYNGEE. Trimming removed 0 bases from V and 0 bases from J, with 10 bases in between. The CDR3 DNA follows: TGTGCCAGCAGCGTAGAGGCCGGAGGCTCCTACAATGAGCAGTTCTTC. Protein: CASSVEAGGSYNEQFF.

V gene TRBV6-1 combines with J gene TRBJ1-6, with D maybe TRBD1 (5 bases). Germline V lookup: CDR1 MNHNS, CDR2 SASEGT. V shed 9 bases and J shed 10 bases, with 19 bases lying between them. The CDR3 totals 14 residues. The CDR3 spells CASDSGDASSPLHF. The DNA of the CDR3 is TGTGCCAGTGACTCCGGGGACGCCTCCTCACCCCTCCACTTT.

V usage is TRBV5-1 and J usage is TRBJ2-1, with D possibly matching TRBD1 (6 bases). Germline V gives CDR1 SGHRS, CDR2 YFSETQ. The CDR3 extends over 15 amino acids. Trimming shortened V by 0 bases and J by 2 bases, and 9 bases separated the two germline ends. The CDR3 DNA reads as TGCGCCAGCAGCTTGGCGACAGGCGCCTACAATGAGCAGTTCTTC. Its protein is CASSLATGAYNEQFF.

This clone was found once. The CDR3 is CASSFGLAGGTDTQYF. Written as DNA, the CDR3 is TGTGCCAGCAGTTTCGGACTAGCGGGGGGCACAGATACGCAGTATTTT. J is TRBJ2-3 and V is TRBV6-5, with TRBD2 identical over 13 bases. Germline values: CDR1 MNHEY, CDR2 SVGAGI. The trim removed 4 bases at V and 1 base at J, leaving 2 bases unmatched. The CDR3 sequence is 16 residues long.

This chain joins TRBV10-2 and TRBJ2-1; D is possibly TRBD2 (5 bases). CDR3 size: 15 residues. V was trimmed by 5 bases and J by 0 bases, leaving 11 bases between them. The germline V gene has CDR1 WSHSY and CDR2 SAAADI. The CDR3 sequence is CASSNLGSSYNEQFF. As DNA, the CDR3 is TGCGCCAGCAGTAACTTAGGGAGCTCCTACAATGAGCAGTTCTTC.

The V and J genes are TRBV6-4 and TRBJ2-3, with 9 positions matching TRBD2. Germline V CDR1 and CDR2: MRHNA, SNTAGT. The CDR3 length is 15 residues. Germline trimming cut 6 bases from V and 4 bases from J; bases unmatched to any gene: 8. CDR3 region: CASSPTSGAADTQYF. The CDR3 DNA sequence: TGTGCCAGCAGCCCGACTAGCGGAGCCGCAGATACGCAGTATTTT.

The rearrangement links TRBV28 to TRBJ1-3; D uncertain. Trimming removed 3 bases from V and 4 bases from J, with 16 bases in between. Germline CDR1 MDHEN, CDR2 SYDVKM. This CDR3 region has 16 residues. DNA of the CDR3: TGTGCCAGCAGTTTGGTATCGGGCGCAGGAGGAAACACCATATATTTT. The encoded protein is CASSLVSGAGGNTIYF.

This clone was seen just once. The V and J genes are TRBV6-1 and TRBJ2-7, with 9 bases aligning to TRBD1. This CDR3 has 13 residues. The V gene's germline CDR1 is MNHNS and CDR2 SASEGT. Unmatched junction bases numbered 4, after V lost 5 bases and J lost 5 bases. The CDR3 coding sequence is TGTGCCAGCAGTCTTACAGGGGGCCACGAGCAGTACTTC. Translating it yields CASSLTGGHEQYF.

This clone was seen a few times. The chain combines TRBV6-4 with TRBJ2-1; 8 bases line up with TRBD2. V lost 0 bases, J lost 9 bases, and 10 bases stayed unmatched. Germline CDR1 reads MRHNA; CDR2 reads SNTAGT. The length of the CDR3 is 16 residues. The CDR3 sequence is CASSDSSGEGSGEQFF. Written as DNA, the CDR3 is TGTGCCAGCAGTGACTCTAGCGGGGAGGGTTCCGGTGAGCAGTTCTTC.

The rearrangement links TRBV6-5 to TRBJ2-5, with no clear D. The CDR3 loop spans 13 amino acids. From germline, CDR1 is MNHEY and CDR2 SVGAGI. V was clipped by 2 bases and J by 5 bases, with 9 bases between them. The CDR3, as DNA: TGTGCCAGCAGTTACCCTGGGGTGGAGACCCAGTACTTC. Translating it yields CASSYPGVETQYF.

The chain uses TRBV6-4 and TRBJ2-3; D could derive from TRBD1 or TRBD2 (6 bases each). This CDR3 is built from 17 residues. V was pared by 3 bases and J by 4 bases, with 20 bases between. Germline-derived CDR1 and CDR2 are MRHNA and SNTAGT. CDR3 amino acids: CASSEGGDTPAADTQYF. The CDR3, as DNA: TGTGCCAGCAGTGAAGGCGGGGACACCCCGGCCGCAGATACGCAGTATTTT.

The chain combines TRBV5-5 with TRBJ2-7; D remains ambiguous. The V and J ends lost 6 bases and 3 bases respectively, with 7 bases between them. The CDR3 spans 11 residues. The germline V gene has CDR1 SGHKS and CDR2 YYEKEE (reference sequence). The CDR3 region has the DNA TGTGCCAGCACCTCTAACTACGAGCAGTACTTC. Protein product: CASTSNYEQYF.

The chain is built from TRBV2 and TRBJ2-3; 11 bases map to TRBD2. Germline V gene sequence: CDR1 SNHLY, CDR2 FYNNEI. The CDR3 length is 15 residues. V gave up 8 bases and J gave up 2 bases; unmatched junction bases: 6. The CDR3: CASRLTSGTTDTQYF. The CDR3, as DNA: TGTGCCAGCCGGCTGACTAGCGGGACCACAGATACGCAGTATTTT. The full variable domain, completed using reference TRBV2 and TRBJ2-3, is EPEVTQTPSHQVTQMGQEVILRCVPISNHLYFYWYRQILGQKVEFLVSFYNNEISEKSEIFDDQFSVERPDGSNFTLKIRSTKLEDSAMYFCASRLTSGTTDTQYFGPGTRLTVL.

The rearrangement joins TRBV5-4 to TRBJ1-1; unclear D gene. Germline V gene lookup returns CDR1 SGHNT and CDR2 YYREEE (reference sequence). Trimming removed 0 bases from V and 10 bases from J, with 16 bases in between. The CDR3 is made up of 14 amino acids. CDR3 region: CASSLESFPSSAFF. CDR3 nucleotide sequence: TGTGCCAGCAGCTTGGAAAGCTTCCCTTCGTCAGCTTTCTTT.

This chain uses TRBV6-1 with TRBJ2-1; either TRBD1 or TRBD2 may supply D (6 bases each). V was pared by 1 base and J by 14 bases, with 18 bases between. The CDR3 sequence is 14 residues long. CDR1 MNHNS and CDR2 SASEGT come from the germline V gene. The chain's CDR3 is CASSEVSDGGREFF. CDR3 nucleotide sequence: TGTGCCAGCAGTGAAGTATCGGACGGGGGCCGAGAGTTCTTC.

This clone has a handful of counts. The chain combines TRBV5-1 with TRBJ1-2; perhaps TRBD1 as D (5 bases). V was shortened by 0 bases and J by 7 bases, with 10 bases between the two germline ends. The CDR3 has 13 residues. Germline CDR1 and CDR2: SGHRS and YFSETQ. DNA of the CDR3: TGCGCCAGCAGCTTGGGCCAGGGCTTTGGCTACACCTTC. Amino acid sequence: CASSLGQGFGYTF.